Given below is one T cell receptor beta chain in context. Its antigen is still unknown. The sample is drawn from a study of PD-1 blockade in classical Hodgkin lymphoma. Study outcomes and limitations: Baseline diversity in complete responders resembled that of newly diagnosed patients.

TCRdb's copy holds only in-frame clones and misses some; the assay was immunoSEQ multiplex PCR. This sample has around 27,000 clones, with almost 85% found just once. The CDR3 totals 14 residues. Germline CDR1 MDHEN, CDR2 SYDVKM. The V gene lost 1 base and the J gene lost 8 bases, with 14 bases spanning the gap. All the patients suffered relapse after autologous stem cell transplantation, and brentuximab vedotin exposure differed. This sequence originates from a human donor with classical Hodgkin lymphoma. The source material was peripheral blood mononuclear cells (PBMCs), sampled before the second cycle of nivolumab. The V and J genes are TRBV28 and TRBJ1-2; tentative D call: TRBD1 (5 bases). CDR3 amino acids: CASSLSQGLGGYTF. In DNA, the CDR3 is TGTGCCAGCAGTTTATCCCAGGGTCTGGGCGGCTACACCTTC.